This T cell receptor (beta chain) is from a study of cytomegalovirus exposure and HLA in healthy donors. With 60 Vbeta and 13 Jbeta primers, the PCR was carried out. Assay: immunoSEQ multiplex PCR; the TCRdb copy retains only in-frame clones and omits some. The data show 180,000 or so clones, 77% seen once. Sequences were obtained from PBMCs. The clonotype originates from a man between 18 and 29 years old in good health and CMV-seronegative.

CDR3 nucleotide sequence: TGTGCCAGCAGCTTAGGGGGCAGGGTCCCTGAAGCTTTCTTT. It specifies CASSLGGRVPEAFF. The chain is built from TRBV7-9 and TRBJ1-1; D perhaps matches TRBD1 (5 bases). This CDR3 comprises 14 residues. The germline V and J ends were trimmed by 1 base and 6 bases, with 12 bases remaining between them. The germline CDR1 and CDR2 sequences are SEHNR and FQNEAQ (reference sequence).